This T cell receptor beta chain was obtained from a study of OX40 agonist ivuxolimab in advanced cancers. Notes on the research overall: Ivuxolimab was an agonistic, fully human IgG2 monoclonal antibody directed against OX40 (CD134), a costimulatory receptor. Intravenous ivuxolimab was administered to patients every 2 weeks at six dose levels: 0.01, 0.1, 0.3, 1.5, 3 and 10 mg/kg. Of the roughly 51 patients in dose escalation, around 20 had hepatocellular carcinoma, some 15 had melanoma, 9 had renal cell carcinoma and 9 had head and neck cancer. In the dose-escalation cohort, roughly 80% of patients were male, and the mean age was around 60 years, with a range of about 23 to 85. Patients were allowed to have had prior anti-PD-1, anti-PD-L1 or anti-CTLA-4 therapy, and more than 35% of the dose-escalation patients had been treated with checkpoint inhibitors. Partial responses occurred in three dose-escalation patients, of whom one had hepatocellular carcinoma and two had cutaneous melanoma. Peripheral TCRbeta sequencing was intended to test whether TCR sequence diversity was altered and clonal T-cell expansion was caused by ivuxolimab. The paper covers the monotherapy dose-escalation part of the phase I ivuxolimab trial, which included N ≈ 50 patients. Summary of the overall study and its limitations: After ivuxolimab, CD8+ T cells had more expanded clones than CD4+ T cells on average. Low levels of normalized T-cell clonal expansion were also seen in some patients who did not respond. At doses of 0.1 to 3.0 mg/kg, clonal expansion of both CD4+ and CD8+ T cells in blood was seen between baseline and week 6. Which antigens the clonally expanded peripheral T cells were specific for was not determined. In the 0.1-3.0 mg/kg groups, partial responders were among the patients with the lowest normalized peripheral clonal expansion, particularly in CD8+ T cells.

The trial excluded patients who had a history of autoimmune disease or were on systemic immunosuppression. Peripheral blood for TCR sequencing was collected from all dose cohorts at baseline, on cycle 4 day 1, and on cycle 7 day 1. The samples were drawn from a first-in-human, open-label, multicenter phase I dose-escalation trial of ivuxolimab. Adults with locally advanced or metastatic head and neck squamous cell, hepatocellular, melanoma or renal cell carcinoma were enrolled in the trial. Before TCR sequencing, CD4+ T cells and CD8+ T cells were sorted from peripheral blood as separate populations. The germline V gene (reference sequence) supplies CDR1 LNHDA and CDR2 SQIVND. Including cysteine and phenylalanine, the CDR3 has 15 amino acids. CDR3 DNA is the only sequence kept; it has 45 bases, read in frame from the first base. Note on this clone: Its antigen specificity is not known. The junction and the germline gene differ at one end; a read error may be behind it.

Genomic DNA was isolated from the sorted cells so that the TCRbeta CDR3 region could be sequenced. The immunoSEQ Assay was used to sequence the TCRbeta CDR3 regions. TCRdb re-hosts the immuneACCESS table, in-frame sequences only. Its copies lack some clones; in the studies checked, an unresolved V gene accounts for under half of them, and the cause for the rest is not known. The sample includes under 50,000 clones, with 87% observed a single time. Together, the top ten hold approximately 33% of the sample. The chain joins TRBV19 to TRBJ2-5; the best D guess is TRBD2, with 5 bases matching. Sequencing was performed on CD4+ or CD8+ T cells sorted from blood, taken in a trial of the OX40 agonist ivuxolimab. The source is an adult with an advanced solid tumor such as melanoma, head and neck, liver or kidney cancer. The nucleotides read TGTGCCAGTAGTATTTCCCGACCTCTGGGAGAGGCCCAGTACTTC. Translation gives CASSISRPLGEAQYF.